These 27 T cell receptor beta chains share one sample of origin, sequenced in a study of blood T cell repertoires in COVID-19. Using immunoSEQ multiplex PCR, the repertoire was profiled, and TCRdb retains in-frame clones only, with some absent. The data show roughly 230,000 clones, with approximately 84% seen just once and 6.6% held by the top ten. Material: PBMCs or T cells enriched from blood (not recorded which). These receptors were obtained from a woman between 50 and 59 years old who had been exposed to COVID-19.

The rearrangement links TRBV28 to TRBJ1-1; 8 nucleotides align to TRBD1. Germline V lookup: CDR1 MDHEN, CDR2 SYDVKM. This CDR3 has 14 amino acids. Trimming removed 0 bases from V and 7 bases from J; junction bases left unmatched: 4. The CDR3: CASSLWDREVEAFF. The CDR3, as DNA: TGTGCCAGCAGTTTATGGGACAGGGAAGTTGAAGCTTTCTTT.

The rearrangement joins TRBV7-6 to TRBJ2-1; 8 bases fit TRBD1. J gave up 7 bases and V 7 bases, and 6 bases lay outside the gene matches. Per the germline V gene, CDR1 is SGHVS and CDR2 is FNYEAQ. This CDR3 has 13 residues. CDR3 sequence reads: CASKGQGQNEQFF. The CDR3 coding sequence is TGTGCCAGCAAAGGACAGGGTCAGAATGAGCAGTTCTTC.

This chain joins TRBV7-9 and TRBJ2-5; TRBD2 matches 8 bases. Losses at the gene ends were 5 bases for V and 1 base for J; bases not matched to a gene: 3. The germline gives CDR1 SEHNR, CDR2 FQNEAQ (reference sequence). The length of the CDR3 is 14 residues. The CDR3, as DNA: TGTGCCAGCAGCCCGCGGGGGGCCCAAGAGACCCAGTACTTC. It is translated as CASSPRGAQETQYF.

The chain employs TRBV7-9 and TRBJ2-7; D not resolved. The CDR3 has 16 amino acids. Trimming shortened V by 1 base and J by 0 bases, and 13 bases separated the two germline ends. Germline V gene sequence: CDR1 SEHNR, CDR2 FQNEAQ (reference sequence). CDR3 bases: TGTGCCAGCAGCTTAGTGCCGCTAGGCGACTCCTACGAGCAGTACTTC. Translated, it gives CASSLVPLGDSYEQYF.

This clone was seen only a few times. The chain links TRBV12-3 or TRBV12-4 to TRBJ1-5; D remains ambiguous. This CDR3 contains 13 residues. Trimming stripped 6 bases from V and 7 bases from J, with 13 bases between. The CDR3 here is CASRRGPEQPQHF. The CDR3 DNA follows: TGTGCCAGCAGGCGCGGCCCCGAACAGCCCCAGCATTTT.

This chain joins TRBV10-3 and TRBJ1-2; 7 bases map to TRBD1. The CDR3 has 11 amino acids. CDR1 and CDR2 (germline): ENHRY, SYGVKD. Trimming took 10 bases from V and 6 from J; bases not matched to a gene: 5. The CDR3 reads CATKTGNGYTF. CDR3 DNA sequence: TGTGCCACCAAGACAGGGAATGGCTACACCTTC.

The rearrangement uses TRBV7-2 and TRBJ1-2; unclear D gene. V shed 2 bases and J shed 7 bases, with 11 bases lying between them. Germline V CDR1 and CDR2: SGHTA, FQGNSA. The CDR3 covers 13 residues. The CDR3 bases are TGTGCCAGCAGCTTATTGCGGAATTCTGGCTACACCTTC. Amino acid sequence: CASSLLRNSGYTF.

At least ten counts were recorded for this clone. The J gene is TRBJ2-3, the V gene TRBV5-1, with TRBD1 matching over 8 bases. In germline, CDR1 is SGHRS, CDR2 YFSETQ. Unmatched junction bases numbered 7, after V lost 4 bases and J lost 0 bases. CDR3 length: 16 amino acids. In nucleotides, the CDR3 is TGCGCCAGCAGCCCCGGACAGGGCCCTAGCACAGATACGCAGTATTTT. Translating gives CASSPGQGPSTDTQYF.

This clone was seen only once. This chain uses TRBV2 with TRBJ2-7; 9 bases match TRBD1. CDR3 size: 14 residues. Trimming cost V 7 bases and J 4 bases; bases outside gene matches: 8. Germline V gene lookup returns CDR1 SNHLY and CDR2 FYNNEI. CDR3 nucleotide sequence: TGTGCCAGCACCGGACAGGGGTTGGTTTACGAGCAGTACTTC. The encoded protein is CASTGQGLVYEQYF.

The gene calls are TRBV14 and TRBJ1-4; D remains ambiguous. With 4 bases removed from V and 6 bases from J, the gap between germline ends came to 18 bases. Germline V gene sequence: CDR1 SGHDN, CDR2 FVKESK. The CDR3 totals 16 residues. CDR3 region: CASSPHRPGPHEKLFF. DNA for the CDR3: TGTGCCAGCAGCCCCCACCGCCCAGGCCCTCATGAAAAACTGTTTTTT. The full variable domain, with the rest looked up from reference TRBV14 and TRBJ1-4, is EAGVTQFPSHSVIEKGQTVTLRCDPISGHDNLYWYRRVMGKEIKFLLHFVKESKQDESGMPNNRFLAERTGGTYSTLKVQPAELEDSGVYFCASSPHRPGPHEKLFFGSGTQLSVL.

This clone has a single count. The chain has TRBV5-4 and TRBJ1-4; D is possibly TRBD1 (5 bases). Trimming removed 0 bases at V and 2 bases at J, with 14 bases between. The CDR3 loop spans 17 amino acids. The germline V gene encodes CDR1 SGHNT and CDR2 YYREEE (reference sequence). In nucleotides, the CDR3 is TGTGCCAGCAGCTTGGGGTCAGGGCGTGGGACTAATGAAAAACTGTTTTTT. Translating gives CASSLGSGRGTNEKLFF. Based on the CDR3 plus reference TRBV5-4 and TRBJ1-4, the full variable domain is ETGVTQSPTHLIKTRGQQVTLRCSSQSGHNTVSWYQQALGQGPQFIFQYYREEENGRGNFPPRFSGLQFPNYSSELNVNALELDDSALYLCASSLGSGRGTNEKLFFGSGTQLSVL.

The chain couples TRBV6-2 or TRBV6-3 to TRBJ1-6; TRBD1 aligns across 10 bases. CDR1 and CDR2 from the germline V gene are MNHEY and SVGEGT. This CDR3 has 18 amino acids. V lost 6 bases, J lost 8 bases, and 16 bases stayed unmatched. The CDR3 DNA follows: TGTGCCAGCAGCCGCGGGACAGGGGCCCTCCCGTGGGATTCACCCCTCCACTTT. Translation: CASSRGTGALPWDSPLHF.

This clone was picked up one time. The chain uses TRBV3-1 (or the pseudogene TRBV3-2) and TRBJ1-2, with TRBD1 matching over 7 bases. The CDR3 covers 14 residues. The V gene's germline CDR1 is LGHDT and CDR2 YNNKEL (reference sequence). With V trimmed by 1 base and J by 3 bases, 2 bases remained unmatched. CDR3 coding DNA: TGTGCCAGCAGCCAAGGAACAGGGGACTATGGCTACACCTTC. It codes for CASSQGTGDYGYTF.

The V gene is TRBV7-3, the J gene TRBJ1-6, with D perhaps matching TRBD1 (5 bases). V gave up 2 bases and J gave up 10 bases, with 9 bases separating them. Germline V CDR1 and CDR2: SGHTA, FQGTGA. The CDR3 contains 13 residues. The DNA of the CDR3 is TGTGCCAGCAGCTTAGACAGAAAGTCACCCCTCCACTTT. Translated, it gives CASSLDRKSPLHF. The full variable domain, with the rest looked up from reference TRBV7-3 and TRBJ1-6, is GAGVSQTPSNKVTEKGKYVELRCDPISGHTALYWYRQSLGQGPEFLIYFQGTGAADDSGLPNDRFFAVRPEGSVSTLKIQRTERGDSAVYLCASSLDRKSPLHFGNGTRLTVT.

V and J are TRBV29-1 and TRBJ2-1, with D hard to call. Trimming took 5 bases from V and 5 from J, leaving 7 bases between them. Germline CDR1 and CDR2: SQVTM and ANQGSEA. The CDR3 has 11 residues. The CDR3 region is CSVSRDNEQFF. The CDR3, as DNA: TGCAGCGTTTCCCGGGACAATGAGCAGTTCTTC.

This clone was recorded once. This CDR3 is CASSRGQGKQPQHF. In DNA form, the CDR3 reads TGTGCCAGCAGCAGAGGACAGGGGAAACAGCCCCAGCATTTT. The chain employs TRBV21-1 and TRBJ1-5; TRBD1, the D gene given by the table, was not confirmed from the DNA. TRBV21-1 is a pseudogene. The CDR3 is made up of 14 amino acids.

The rearrangement uses TRBV4-3 and TRBJ2-7; D is undetermined. V gave up 0 bases and J gave up 7 bases, with 13 bases separating them. Germline CDR1 and CDR2: LGHNA and YSLEER. The CDR3 is 14 amino acids. The chain's CDR3 is CASSQDRTTREQYF. The CDR3 nucleotides read TGCGCCAGCAGCCAAGATCGTACTACGAGGGAGCAGTACTTC.

The V gene is TRBV13, the J gene TRBJ2-5; no definite D call. Trimming removed 3 bases at V and 5 bases at J, with 13 bases between. Germline V gives CDR1 PRHDT, CDR2 FYEKMQ (reference sequence). The CDR3 is made up of 14 amino acids. The CDR3 protein is CASSLNPTLETQYF. In nucleotides, the CDR3 is TGTGCCAGCAGCTTGAATCCTACGCTGGAGACCCAGTACTTC.

This chain joins TRBV2 and TRBJ1-5, with 8 positions matching TRBD1. Trimming took 4 bases from V and 5 from J; bases not matched to a gene: 1. This CDR3 comprises 13 residues. Germline CDR1 and CDR2: SNHLY and FYNNEI. CDR3 nucleotide sequence: TGTGCCAGCAGTGTACAGGGGGATCAGCCCCAGCATTTT. Translation: CASSVQGDQPQHF.

This clone has at least ten counts. V and J are TRBV2 and TRBJ2-1; the match to TRBD1 covers 7 bases. Germline assignment: CDR1 SNHLY and CDR2 FYNNEI. The CDR3 sequence is 15 residues long. V was clipped by 6 bases and J by 0 bases; unmatched bases: 5. The CDR3 here is CASSRDRSSYNEQFF. CDR3 coding DNA: TGTGCCAGCAGCCGGGACAGATCCTCCTACAATGAGCAGTTCTTC.

The CDR3 region is CASSWDSSYQPQHF. CDR3 nucleotide sequence: TGTGCCAGCAGCTGGGACAGCAGTTATCAGCCCCAGCATTTT. The chain recombines TRBV7-2 with TRBJ1-5; 7 positions agree with TRBD1. The CDR3 runs 14 residues. Per germline, CDR1 SGHTA and CDR2 FQGNSA. V dropped 4 bases and J dropped 5; count of bases not matched to a gene: 5.

This chain links TRBV19 with TRBJ1-1; 7 nucleotides match TRBD1. The CDR3 consists of 15 residues. CDR1 LNHDA and CDR2 SQIVND come from the germline V gene (reference sequence). Trimming at V came to 6 bases and at J to 5 bases, leaving 12 bases not matched to a gene. CDR3 protein: CASSKDRARETEAFF. For the CDR3, the DNA is TGTGCCAGTAGCAAAGACAGGGCCCGTGAGACTGAAGCTTTCTTT. The variable domain in full, with the rest retrieved from reference TRBV19 and TRBJ1-1, is DGGITQSPKYLFRKEGQNVTLSCEQNLNHDAMYWYRQDPGQGLRLIYYSQIVNDFQKGDIAEGYSVSREKKESFPLTVTSAQKNPTAFYLCASSKDRARETEAFFGQGTRLTVV.

The V gene is TRBV10-2, the J gene TRBJ1-4; weak D call: TRBD1 (5 bases). This CDR3 contains 13 residues. Germline assignment: CDR1 WSHSY and CDR2 SAAADI. V was cut by 0 bases and J by 11 bases, with 10 bases left in between. This CDR3 is CASSESTVPKLFF. DNA for the CDR3: TGCGCCAGCAGTGAGTCGACAGTCCCGAAACTGTTTTTT.

The rearrangement uses TRBV28 and TRBJ1-4; no clear D. Germline CDR1 is MDHEN and CDR2 is SYDVKM. Trimming stripped 7 bases from V and 6 bases from J, with 6 bases between. This CDR3 spans 11 amino acids. CDR3 protein: CASTGYEKLFF. CDR3 sequence (DNA): TGTGCCAGCACCGGGTATGAAAAACTGTTTTTT.

This clone was seen more than once but under ten times. The V and J genes are TRBV12-5 and TRBJ2-3, with D perhaps matching TRBD2 (5 bases). Germline CDR1 reads LGHNT; CDR2 reads FRNRAP. The CDR3 length is 16 residues. V gave up 0 bases and J gave up 0 bases, with 10 bases separating them. CDR3 DNA sequence: TGTGCTAGTGGTTTGGTACGAGGGATAAGCACAGATACGCAGTATTTT. Protein: CASGLVRGISTDTQYF.

The chain employs TRBV7-2 and TRBJ1-2, with D uncertain. This CDR3 region has 16 residues. Germline CDR1 reads SGHTA; CDR2 reads FQGNSA. The ends were cut back, 4 bases at V and 4 bases at J, with 19 bases in the middle. The CDR3 loop reads CASSSISSGSGYGYTF. The CDR3 DNA sequence: TGTGCCAGCAGCTCAATTTCGTCAGGAAGCGGCTATGGCTACACCTTC.

The V and J genes are TRBV5-4 and TRBJ1-4; no firm D call. CDR1 is SGHNT and CDR2 is YYREEE in the germline V gene (reference sequence). The length of the CDR3 is 14 residues. V was clipped by 0 bases and J by 8 bases, with 11 bases between them. DNA of the CDR3: TGTGCCAGCAGCTTGGGGAGGGTCGGGGAAAAACTGTTTTTT. Translating gives CASSLGRVGEKLFF.